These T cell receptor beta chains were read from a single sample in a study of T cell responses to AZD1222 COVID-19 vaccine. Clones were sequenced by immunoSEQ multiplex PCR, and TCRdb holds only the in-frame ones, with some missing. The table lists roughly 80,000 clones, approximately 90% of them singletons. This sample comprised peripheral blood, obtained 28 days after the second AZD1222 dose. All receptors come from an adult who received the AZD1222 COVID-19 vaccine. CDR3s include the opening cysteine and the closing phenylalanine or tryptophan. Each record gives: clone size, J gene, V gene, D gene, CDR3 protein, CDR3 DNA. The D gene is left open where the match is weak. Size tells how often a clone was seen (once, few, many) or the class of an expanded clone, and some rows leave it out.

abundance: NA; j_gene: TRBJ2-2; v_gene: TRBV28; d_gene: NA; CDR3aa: CASSSGTHNTGELFF; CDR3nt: TGTGCCAGCAGTTCAGGGACACATAACACCGGGGAGCTGTTTTTT
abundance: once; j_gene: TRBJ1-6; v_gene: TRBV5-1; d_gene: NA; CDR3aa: CASSLSGVINSPLHF; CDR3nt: TGCGCCAGCAGCTTGTCAGGGGTGATTAATTCACCCCTCCACTTT
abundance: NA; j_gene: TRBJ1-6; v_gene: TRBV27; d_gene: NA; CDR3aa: CASSTGRIYNSPLHF; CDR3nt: TGTGCCAGCAGTACAGGGAGGATTTATAATTCACCCCTCCACTTT
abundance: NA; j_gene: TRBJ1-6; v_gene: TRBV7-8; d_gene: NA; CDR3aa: CASSLGPVGYNSPLHF; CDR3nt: TGTGCCAGCAGCTTAGGTCCGGTGGGCTATAATTCACCCCTCCACTTT
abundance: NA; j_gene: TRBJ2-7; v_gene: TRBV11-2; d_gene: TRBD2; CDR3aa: CASSLEGLAGPYEQYF; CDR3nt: TGTGCCAGCAGCTTAGAAGGACTAGCGGGGCCCTACGAGCAGTACTTC
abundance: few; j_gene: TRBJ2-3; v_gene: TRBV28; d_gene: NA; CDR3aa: CASSLRGDSTDTQYF; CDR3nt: TGTGCCAGCAGCCTTAGGGGAGATAGCACAGATACGCAGTATTTT
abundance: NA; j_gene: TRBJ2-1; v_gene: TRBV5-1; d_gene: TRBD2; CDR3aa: CASSLRSGGAYNEQFF; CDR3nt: TGCGCCAGCAGCTTGCGCAGCGGGGGGGCCTACAATGAGCAGTTCTTC
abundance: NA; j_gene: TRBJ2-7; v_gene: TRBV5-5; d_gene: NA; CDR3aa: CASSLAPPDTYEQYF; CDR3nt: TGTGCCAGCAGCTTGGCCCCCCCGGACACCTACGAGCAGTACTTC
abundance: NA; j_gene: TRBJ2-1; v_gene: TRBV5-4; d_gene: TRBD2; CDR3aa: CASSLGTPGGPHNEQFF; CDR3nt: TGTGCCAGCAGCTTGGGTACTCCGGGGGGGCCCCACAATGAGCAGTTCTTC
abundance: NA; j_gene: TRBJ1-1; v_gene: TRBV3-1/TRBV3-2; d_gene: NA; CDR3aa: CASSHLSPEAFF; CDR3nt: TGTGCCAGCAGCCATCTCTCGCCTGAAGCTTTCTTT
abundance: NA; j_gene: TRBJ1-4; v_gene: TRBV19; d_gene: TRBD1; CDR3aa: CASRPTGVREKLFF; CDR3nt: TGTGCCAGTAGGCCCACAGGGGTACGAGAAAAACTGTTTTTT
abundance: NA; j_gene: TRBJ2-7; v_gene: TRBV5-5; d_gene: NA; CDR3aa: CASSLGGKAYEQYF; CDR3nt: TGTGCCAGCAGCTTGGGGGGAAAGGCCTACGAGCAGTACTTC
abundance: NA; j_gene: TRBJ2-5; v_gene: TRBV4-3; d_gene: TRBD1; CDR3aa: CASSRDRGQEETQYF; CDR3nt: TGCGCCAGCAGCCGAGACAGGGGGCAAGAAGAGACCCAGTACTTC
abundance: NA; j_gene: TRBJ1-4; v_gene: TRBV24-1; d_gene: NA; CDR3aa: CATSAQTRAGLSEKLFF; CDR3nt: TGTGCCACCAGTGCTCAAACCAGGGCGGGATTAAGTGAAAAACTGTTTTTT
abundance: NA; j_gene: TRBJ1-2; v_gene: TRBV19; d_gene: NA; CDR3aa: CASSITGAYGYTF; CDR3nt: TGTGCCAGTAGTATAACCGGGGCTTATGGCTACACCTTC
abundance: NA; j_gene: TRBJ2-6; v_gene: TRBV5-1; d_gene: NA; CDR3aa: CASSLDVRGANVLTF; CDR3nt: TGCGCCAGCAGCTTGGACGTGAGAGGGGCCAACGTCCTGACTTTC
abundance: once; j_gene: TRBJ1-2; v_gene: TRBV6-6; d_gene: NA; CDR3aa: CASSQAYGYTF; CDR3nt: TGTGCCAGCAGCCAAGCCTATGGCTACACCTTC
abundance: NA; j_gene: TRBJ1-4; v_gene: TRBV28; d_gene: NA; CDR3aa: CASSGRRGREKLFF; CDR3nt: TGTGCCAGCAGTGGCCGCAGGGGTCGTGAAAAACTGTTTTTT
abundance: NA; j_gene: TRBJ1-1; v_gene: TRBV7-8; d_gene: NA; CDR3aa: CASSPQNTEAFF; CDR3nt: TGTGCCAGCAGCCCGCAGAACACTGAAGCTTTCTTT
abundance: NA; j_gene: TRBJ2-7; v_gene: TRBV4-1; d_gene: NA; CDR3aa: CASSQDRSRIYEQYF; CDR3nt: TGCGCCAGCAGCCAAGATCGGAGCAGAATCTACGAGCAGTACTTC
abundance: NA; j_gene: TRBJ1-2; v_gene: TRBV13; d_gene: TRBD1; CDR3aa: CASSLGQGAGNYGYTF; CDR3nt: TGTGCCAGCAGCTTAGGCCAGGGGGCGGGAAACTATGGCTACACCTTC
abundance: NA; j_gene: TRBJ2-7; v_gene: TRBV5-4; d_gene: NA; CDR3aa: CASSLSDSPYEQYF; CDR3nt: TGTGCCAGCAGCTTGTCAGACAGCCCCTACGAGCAGTACTTC
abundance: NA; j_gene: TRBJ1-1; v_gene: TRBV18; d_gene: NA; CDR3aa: CASSPFSSGNTEAFF; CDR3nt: TGTGCCAGCTCACCATTTTCCAGTGGGAACACTGAAGCTTTCTTT
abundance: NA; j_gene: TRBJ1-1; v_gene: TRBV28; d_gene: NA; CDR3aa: CASSFSGNTEAFF; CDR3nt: TGTGCCAGCAGTTTCTCCGGGAACACTGAAGCTTTCTTT
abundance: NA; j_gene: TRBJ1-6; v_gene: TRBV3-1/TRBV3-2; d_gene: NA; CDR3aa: CASSQERAKRLHF; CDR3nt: TGTGCCAGCAGCCAAGAGCGGGCAAAACGCCTCCACTTT